The clone carrying this T cell receptor beta chain was recorded at least ten times. The data belong to a study of CD8 T cells in Susac syndrome. With random hexamers, roughly 0.5 to 1 ug RNA was reverse transcribed. It was immunoSEQ multiplex PCR that amplified TCR beta CDR3 across 54 Vbeta and 13 Jbeta. TCRdb re-called the immunoSEQ multiplex PCR reads with MiXCR, one entry per CDR3 protein. Seen here are about 290,000 distinct CDR3 sequences, 89% observed once, and the top ten hold about 0.17%. In germline, CDR1 is SGHVS, CDR2 FNYEAQ. Trimming left V 4 bases short and J 3 bases short, with 16 bases between. The CDR3 extends over 16 amino acids.

The TCR comes from a human donor with multiple sclerosis. Material for sequencing was CD8+ T cells from PBMCs. The gene calls are TRBV7-6 and TRBJ1-5, with D possibly being TRBD1 (5 bases). CDR3 DNA: TGTGCCAGCAGCTCTGGGGCAGGGATGAACAATCAGCCCCAGCATTTT. Protein sequence: CASSSGAGMNNQPQHF.